This T cell receptor (beta chain) was observed in a study of T cell responses to AZD1222 COVID-19 vaccine (dated by TCRdb to about 2021). Regarding the study in general: AZD1222 recipients given second doses at about 4 weeks or at about 12 weeks were pooled, since spike-specific TCR depth and breadth were not found to differ between the two schedules. TCR sequencing covered fewer than 250 trial participants: 200 to 220 given two doses of AZD1222 and 26 given two doses of MenACWY control vaccine. Trial participants were enrolled by age into subgroups of 18-55, 56-69 and 70-plus years, and roughly 160, 29 and 62 TCR-sequenced participants, respectively, were included in these subgroups. What the authors observed across the whole study: Participants were mostly white British, with more females than males. The authors suggested clonal diversity may have been underestimated. The whole spike protein was spanned by vaccine-associated CD4 TCRs, and dominant responses were seen in regions 160-218 and 743-854. Only five to seven AZD1222 recipients were SARS-CoV-2 seropositive at baseline, limiting conclusions about previously exposed vaccinees. Because no day 14 peak-response samples were available, the repertoires could be characterized only after the peak T cell response. Epitopes outside the regions mutated in the B.1.351 and B.1.1.7 variants were reportedly recognized by nearly half of the unique spike-specific TCRs. After two AZD1222 doses, both the breadth and the depth of spike-specific TCRs were significantly higher than at day 0 and than in MenACWY recipients. In the small 56-69-year group, the increase in depth fell short of significance, most likely because of low power.

What the time point label conveys for this sample: baseline before first vaccination. Samples from vaccinated people were obtained from the UK trials COV001 and COV002, which included a single-blind randomized controlled phase 2/3 trial of AZD1222 (ChAdOx1 nCoV-19) in healthy adults. Trial participant PBMC samples were collected at day 0 and day 28 after the second dose for TCRbeta chain sequencing. The CDR3 regions of human TCRbeta chains were analyzed by immunosequencing. On the study's bioinformatics: TCRs in the repertoires were matched against a reference library of SARS-CoV-2-specific TCRs that had been generated with the MIRA antigen-specificity platform. Breadth was defined as the fraction of unique TCRs that were SARS-CoV-2-associated. Depth was defined as the fraction of total T cells that were SARS-CoV-2-associated. Using the MIRA data, each spike-specific TCR was mapped to the spike region that the TCR reacts to and placed in a CD4 or CD8 class. Log10-transformed breadth and depth values were compared by one-way ANOVA with Sidak's multiple comparisons tests. TCRdb obtained this table from immuneACCESS and retained in-frame rearrangements with V and J assigned. These tables miss some clones; where compared with another copy, unresolved V genes account for less than half of the shortfall, and the remainder is unexplained. The D gene and trimming were derived from the DNA, and the V and J assignments and clone size from that table. The sample yields 75,000 to 100,000 clones; 85% to 95% were counted once. 10% to 15% of the sample belongs to the ten largest clones.

The germline ends are 6 bases apart after V is trimmed by 0 bases and J by 4 bases. The CDR3 has 13 amino acids, counting the end cysteine and phenylalanine. This entry keeps only the CDR3 DNA: 39 bases, framed from base 1. The germline V gene gives CDR1 as KGHSH and CDR2 as LQKENI. In the case of this clone: The specificity of this receptor is unknown. Base qualities were left out, and no much larger clone turns up one base away.

Sequencing was performed on peripheral blood, taken on day 0 of AZD1222 vaccination. This chain joins TRBV18 to TRBJ1-1; the D gene remains uncertain. This sequence was found in an adult in good health. CDR3 reads: CASSPPGGTEAFF. DNA sequence: TGTGCCAGCTCACCACCGGGAGGCACTGAAGCTTTCTTT.